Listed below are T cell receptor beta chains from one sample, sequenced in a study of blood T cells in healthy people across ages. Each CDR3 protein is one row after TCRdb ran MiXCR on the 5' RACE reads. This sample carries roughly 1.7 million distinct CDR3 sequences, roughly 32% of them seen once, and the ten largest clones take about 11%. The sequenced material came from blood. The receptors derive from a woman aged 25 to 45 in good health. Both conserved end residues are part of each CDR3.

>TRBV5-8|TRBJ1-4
CASSLEREKLFF
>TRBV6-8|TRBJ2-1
CASPSQRPLDNEQFF
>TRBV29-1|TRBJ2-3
CSVGAPIRTDTQYF
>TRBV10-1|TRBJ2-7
CASSEDRQANEQYF
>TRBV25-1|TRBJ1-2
CASRWSGAGYGYTF
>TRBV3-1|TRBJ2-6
CASSQVRSSSGLVHSGANVLTF
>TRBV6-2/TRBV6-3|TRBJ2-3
CASSYPGLAGTSTDTQYF
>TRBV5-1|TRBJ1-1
CASSSRTGENTEAFF
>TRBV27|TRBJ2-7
CASSFSSGTVTYEQYF
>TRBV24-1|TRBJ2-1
CATKPSGGAHNEQFF
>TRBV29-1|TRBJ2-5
CSADPTSGKETQYF
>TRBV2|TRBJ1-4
CASRKGGPEKLFF
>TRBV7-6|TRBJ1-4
CASSLTNEKLFF
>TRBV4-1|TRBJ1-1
CASSQGVQGSYEAFF
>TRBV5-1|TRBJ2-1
CASRKLAAYNEQFF
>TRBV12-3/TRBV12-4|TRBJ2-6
CASSLARHTGANVLTF
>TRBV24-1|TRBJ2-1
CATSDPMEGRNEQFF
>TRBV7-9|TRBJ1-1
CASSLLPGQGANTEAFF
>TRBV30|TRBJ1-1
CAWSPGQGRNTEAFF
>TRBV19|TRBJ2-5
CASRGPAGGPETQYF
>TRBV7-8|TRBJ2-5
CASGELPGAQYF
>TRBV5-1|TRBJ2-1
CASSLGHSSSYEQFF
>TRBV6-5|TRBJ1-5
CASSYASLSNQPQHF
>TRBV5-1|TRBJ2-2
CASKTGSGTGELFF
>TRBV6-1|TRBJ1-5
CASETYATLDNQPQHF
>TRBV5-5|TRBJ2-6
CASSLLRMAGANILTF
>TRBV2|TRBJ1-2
CASRPGQGSYGYTF
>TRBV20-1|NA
CSASHSVSSYEQYF
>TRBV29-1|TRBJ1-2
CSVEEQGALGYTF
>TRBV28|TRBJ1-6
CASRGTVGTLHF
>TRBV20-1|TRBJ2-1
CSAGIVGLEAYNEQFF
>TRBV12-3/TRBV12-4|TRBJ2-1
CASVPGSYNEQFF
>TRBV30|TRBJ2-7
CAWRGSWYEQYF
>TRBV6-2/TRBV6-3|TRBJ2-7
CASSQIGTVYEQYF
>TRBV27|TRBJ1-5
CASSLSSGPNQPQHF
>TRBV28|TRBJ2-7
CASSLSEEPYEQYF
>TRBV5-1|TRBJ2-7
CASSKGQGAISYEQYF
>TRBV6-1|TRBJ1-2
CASEGLYLRGYTF
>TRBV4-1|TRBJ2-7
CASSQGVGGRAYEQYF
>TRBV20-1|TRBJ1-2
CSTSPGVLNYGYTF
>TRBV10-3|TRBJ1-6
CAISETGSGNSPLHF
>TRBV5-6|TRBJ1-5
CASSRQGGRGSQHF
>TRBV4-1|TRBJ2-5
CASSQDYAAPGETQYF
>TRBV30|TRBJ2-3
CAHKRVSTDTQYF
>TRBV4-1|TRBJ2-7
CASSQTVASYEQYF
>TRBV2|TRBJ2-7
CASGRKGSYEQYF
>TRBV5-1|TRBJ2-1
CASSLEGTTNEQFF
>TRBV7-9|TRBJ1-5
CASSPYTGGRGQPQHF
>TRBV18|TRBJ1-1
CASSPRRGLSTEAFF
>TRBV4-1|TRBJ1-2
CASSQNQGGGGRDGYTF